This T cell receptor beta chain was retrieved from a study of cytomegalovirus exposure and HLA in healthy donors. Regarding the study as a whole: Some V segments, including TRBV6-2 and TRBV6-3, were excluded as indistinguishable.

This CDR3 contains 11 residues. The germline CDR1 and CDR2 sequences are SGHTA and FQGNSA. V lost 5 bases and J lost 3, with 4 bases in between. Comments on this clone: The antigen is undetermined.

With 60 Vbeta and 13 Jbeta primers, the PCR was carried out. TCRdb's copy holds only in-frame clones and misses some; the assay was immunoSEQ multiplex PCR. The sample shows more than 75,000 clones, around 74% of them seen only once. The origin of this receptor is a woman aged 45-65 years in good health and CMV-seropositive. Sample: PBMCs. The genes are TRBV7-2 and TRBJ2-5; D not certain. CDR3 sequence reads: CASSAEETQYF. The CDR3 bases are TGTGCCAGCAGCGCAGAAGAGACCCAGTACTTC.